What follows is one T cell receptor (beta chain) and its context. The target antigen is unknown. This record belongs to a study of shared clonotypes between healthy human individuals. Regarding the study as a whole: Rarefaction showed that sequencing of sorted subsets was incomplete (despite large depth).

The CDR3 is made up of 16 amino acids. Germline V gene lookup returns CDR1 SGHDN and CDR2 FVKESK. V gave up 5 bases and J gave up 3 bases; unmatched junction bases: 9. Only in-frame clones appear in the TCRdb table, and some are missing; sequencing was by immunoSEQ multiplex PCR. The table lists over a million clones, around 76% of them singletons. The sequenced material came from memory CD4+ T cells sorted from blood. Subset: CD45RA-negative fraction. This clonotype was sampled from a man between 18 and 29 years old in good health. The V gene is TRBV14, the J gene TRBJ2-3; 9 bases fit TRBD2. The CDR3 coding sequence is TGTGCCAGCAGCGCCACAGCGGGGGGCAAGACAGATACGCAGTATTTT. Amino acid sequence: CASSATAGGKTDTQYF.